These 22 T cell receptor beta chains originate from one sample sequenced in a study of blood T cells in healthy people across ages. The use of a sample-barcoded 5' primer and a J-beta primer mix characterized a second PCR of about 7 to 12 cycles. MiXCR was run by TCRdb on the 5' RACE reads, yielding one entry per CDR3 protein. The sample carries around 870,000 distinct CDR3 sequences, 25% to 35% recorded once. Sequencing was carried out using blood. The source is a woman older than 75 in good health.

This clonotype was counted many times. The J gene is TRBJ1-2, the V gene TRBV3-1; 9 nucleotides line up with TRBD1. The CDR3 runs 14 residues. The ends lost 4 bases at V and 4 bases at J; junction bases unmatched: 4. The germline V gene encodes CDR1 LGHDT and CDR2 YNNKEL (reference sequence). CDR3 DNA: TGTGCCAGCAGCCGGGTGGACAGGGGCTATGGCTACACCTTC. It is translated as CASSRVDRGYGYTF.

J is TRBJ2-3 and V is TRBV12-5; no firm D call. The CDR3 contains 14 residues. The V gene's germline CDR1 is LGHNT and CDR2 FRNRAP. Deletions cut 2 bases from V and 6 bases from J, with 12 bases between. The CDR3 DNA reads TGTGCTAGTGGTTTGCTCGATCCCGGGGATACGCAGTATTTT. Residues: CASGLLDPGDTQYF. Variable domain in full (rest from reference TRBV12-5 and TRBJ2-3): DARVTQTPRHKVTEMGQEVTMRCQPILGHNTVFWYRQTMMQGLELLAYFRNRAPLDDSGMPKDRFSAEMPDATLATLKIQPSEPRDSAVYFCASGLLDPGDTQYFGPGTRLTVL.

Only a few counts were recorded for this clonotype. The chain recombines TRBV4-1 with TRBJ2-7; TRBD1 aligns across 9 bases. The CDR3 extends over 16 amino acids. V lost 1 base to trimming and J lost 4 bases; unmatched junction nucleotides: 8. The germline gives CDR1 MGHRA, CDR2 YSYEKL. The CDR3 region is CASSQGTGTGRYEQYF. CDR3 coding DNA: TGCGCCAGCAGCCAAGGTACCGGGACAGGGAGGTACGAGCAGTACTTC.

In the case of this clonotype: A much larger clone differs by one base, so this may be a read error. The chain is built from TRBV20-1 and TRBJ1-2, with TRBD1 as a possible D gene (5 bases). Germline assignment: CDR1 DFQATT and CDR2 SNEGSKA (reference sequence). Trimming stripped 1 base from V and 3 bases from J, with 15 bases between. The CDR3 runs 15 residues. CDR3 sequence: CSARGGEGGHYGYTF. Here the CDR3 DNA reads TGCAGTGCTAGAGGGGGCGAGGGCGGTCACTATGGCTACACCTTC.

The V call is TRBV7-2, the J call TRBJ1-2; tentatively, D is TRBD1 (5 bases). Trimming removed 6 bases from V and 3 bases from J, with 14 bases in between. CDR1 is SGHTA, CDR2 FQGNSA, per germline. This CDR3 spans 14 amino acids. For the CDR3, the DNA is TGTGCCAGCAGGTCGGGGGGAAAGTACTATGGCTACACCTTC. It yields the protein CASRSGGKYYGYTF.

The table lists this clonotype with a few counts. The chain links TRBV5-1 to TRBJ2-6, with D hard to call. The CDR3 has 15 residues. Between the trimmed V and J ends, which lost 0 bases and 2 bases, there was a span of 6 bases. CDR1 is SGHRS, CDR2 YFSETQ, per germline. The CDR3 region is CASSLGAPGANVLTF. Here the CDR3 DNA reads TGCGCCAGCAGCTTGGGCGCCCCTGGGGCCAACGTCCTGACTTTC.

The rearrangement links TRBV5-1 to TRBJ1-1; D remains ambiguous. The CDR3 is 14 residues long. V shed 6 bases and J shed 0 bases, with 12 bases lying between them. The germline V gene encodes CDR1 SGHRS and CDR2 YFSETQ. DNA of the CDR3: TGCGCCAGCACCCCAAGCAGGTTGAACACTGAAGCTTTCTTT. It encodes CASTPSRLNTEAFF.

With regard to this clonotype: A much larger clone sits a single nucleotide away, making a read error possible. V gene TRBV5-1 combines with J gene TRBJ2-4; D unclear. There are 15 residues in the CDR3. Per the germline V gene, CDR1 is SGHRS and CDR2 is YFSETQ. CDR3: CASNLEHPQVDIQYF. In DNA form, the CDR3 reads TGCGCCAGCAACTTGGAACATCCTCAGGTAGACATTCAGTACTTC.

This clonotype came up once. This chain connects TRBV30 to TRBJ2-2; TRBD2 matches 11 bases. The CDR3 loop spans 16 amino acids. V shed 4 bases, J shed 3 bases, and the junction held 7 bases outside the gene matches. Germline CDR1 GTSNPN, CDR2 SVGIG (reference sequence). CDR3 in DNA: TGTGCCTGGATTGCGGGACTAGCGGCACACACCGGGGAGCTGTTTTTT. Translating gives CAWIAGLAAHTGELFF.

This clonotype turned up a few times. The V gene is TRBV30, the J gene TRBJ2-7; 10 nucleotides agree with TRBD1. This CDR3 has 14 residues. Germline V gene lookup returns CDR1 GTSNPN and CDR2 SVGIG (reference sequence). Germline trimming cut 5 bases from V and 7 bases from J; bases unmatched to any gene: 11. The CDR3 nucleotides read TGTGCCTGGTCGACAGGGGGCGTTCGGAATGAGCAGTACTTC. Its protein is CAWSTGGVRNEQYF.

This clonotype was recorded many times. The CDR3 DNA is TGTGCCAGCAGTTACACGACTAGCGGGGGGGAGGGAGATACGCAGTATTTT. Its translation: CASSYTTSGGEGDTQYF. The rearrangement joins TRBV6-5 to TRBJ2-3, with 14 bases that match TRBD2. In germline, CDR1 is MNHEY, CDR2 SVGAGI. This CDR3 contains 17 residues. V lost 2 bases to trimming and J lost 5 bases; unmatched junction nucleotides: 6.

This clonotype was counted ten times or more. The V gene is TRBV6-6, the J gene TRBJ2-3; 8 bases align to TRBD2. CDR3 length: 17 residues. Looked up from germline, CDR1 is MNHNY and CDR2 is SVGAGI (reference sequence). V trimming: 5 bases; J trimming: 8 bases; junction bases outside the gene matches: 18. In DNA form, the CDR3 reads TGTGCCAGCAGTCCTATCAATAGCGGGATCGCACCCAGTACGCAGTATTTT. Protein: CASSPINSGIAPSTQYF.

This clonotype was counted ten times or more. The chain links TRBV7-9 to TRBJ2-7, with D unresolved. The CDR3 covers 14 residues. CDR1 is SEHNR and CDR2 is FQNEAQ in the germline V gene (reference sequence). V was clipped by 5 bases and J by 1 base, with 12 bases between them. The CDR3: CASSAVQESYEQYF. CDR3 in DNA: TGTGCCAGCAGCGCTGTGCAGGAATCCTACGAGCAGTACTTC.

The V gene is TRBV27, the J gene TRBJ2-6; D possibly corresponds to TRBD1 (6 bases). CDR3 length: 16 residues. V lost 5 bases to trimming and J lost 4 bases, with 15 bases between them. Germline V gives CDR1 MNHEY, CDR2 SMNVEV (reference sequence). CDR3 residues: CASSRQANSGANVLTF. The DNA of the CDR3 is TGTGCCAGCAGTAGACAGGCTAACTCGGGGGCCAACGTCCTGACTTTC.

This clonotype came up many times. The chain recombines TRBV10-3 with TRBJ2-5; the D gene is possibly TRBD1 (6 bases). The CDR3 loop spans 13 amino acids. Trimming cost V 4 bases and J 8 bases, with 14 bases left between them. Germline lookup yields CDR1 ENHRY and CDR2 SYGVKD. CDR3: CAISGGGSETQYF. CDR3 in DNA: TGTGCCATCAGTGGAGGGGGTTCGGAAACCCAGTACTTC.

In regard to this clonotype: This may be a read error: a much more frequent sequence differs by one nucleotide. The rearrangement uses TRBV4-2 and TRBJ1-4; a possible D gene is TRBD1 (5 bases). CDR3 length: 16 amino acids. Germline V CDR1 and CDR2: LGHNA, YNFKEQ. Here the CDR3 DNA reads TGTGCCAGCAGCCAAGAGAGTTATCAGGGCAATGAAAAACGGTTTTTT. Its protein is CASSQESYQGNEKRFF.

Ten or more counts support this clonotype. The V call is TRBV4-1, the J call TRBJ2-7, with D possibly being TRBD2 (5 bases). V was pared by 4 bases and J by 1 base, with 14 bases between. There are 15 residues in the CDR3. Germline V lookup: CDR1 MGHRA, CDR2 YSYEKL. The CDR3 region has the DNA TGCGCCAGCAGCCCCGGACTCCGGAGGTCCTACGAGCAGTACTTC. Translated: CASSPGLRRSYEQYF.

With respect to this clonotype: A read error may be the cause here, since a much bigger clone is one base away. This chain connects TRBV4-1 to TRBJ2-5; 12 bases are a match to TRBD2. The V gene end was trimmed by 2 bases and the J gene end by 11 bases; junction bases not matched to a gene: 9. This CDR3 is built from 15 residues. Germline loops: CDR1 MGHRA, CDR2 YSYEKL. CDR3 in DNA: TGCGCCAGCAGCCAACTAGCGGGGGGGCGGCATGAGCAGTACTTC. Protein product: CASSQLAGGRHEQYF.

This clonotype was observed many times. V is TRBV7-9 and J is TRBJ1-2, with TRBD1 identical over 7 bases. Trimming took 1 base from V and 8 from J; bases not matched to a gene: 4. The CDR3 loop spans 13 amino acids. In germline, CDR1 is SEHNR, CDR2 FQNEAQ (reference sequence). The CDR3 DNA reads TGTGCCAGCAGCTTAGAGACAGGGCAAGGCTACACCTTC. As protein: CASSLETGQGYTF.

This clonotype was detected only a few times. A much larger clone is a single base away; this may be a read error. The V and J genes are TRBV7-2 and TRBJ2-5; TRBD1 agrees at 8 bases. CDR1 is SGHTA, CDR2 FQGNSA, per germline. The CDR3 is made up of 15 amino acids. The chain's CDR3 is CASGLAQTGEETQYF. DNA of the CDR3: TGTGCCAGCGGCTTAGCGCAGACAGGGGAAGAGACCCAGTACTTC.

The J gene is TRBJ1-1, the V gene TRBV7-9, with D unresolved. The CDR3 consists of 13 residues. Looked up from germline, CDR1 is SEHNR and CDR2 is FQNEAQ (reference sequence). Trimming removed 4 bases at V and 7 bases at J, with 13 bases between. CDR3 region: CASSSRFANEAFF. CDR3 DNA sequence: TGTGCCAGCAGCTCCAGGTTCGCAAATGAAGCTTTCTTT.

This clonotype was counted many times. This chain links TRBV7-2 with TRBJ2-3; tentatively, D is TRBD1 (5 bases). Between the trimmed V and J ends, which lost 0 bases and 3 bases, there was a span of 10 bases. Germline values: CDR1 SGHTA, CDR2 FQGNSA. CDR3 size: 15 residues. The CDR3 loop is CASSLARQPTDTQYF. CDR3 nucleotides: TGTGCCAGCAGCTTAGCGAGACAGCCGACAGATACGCAGTATTTT.